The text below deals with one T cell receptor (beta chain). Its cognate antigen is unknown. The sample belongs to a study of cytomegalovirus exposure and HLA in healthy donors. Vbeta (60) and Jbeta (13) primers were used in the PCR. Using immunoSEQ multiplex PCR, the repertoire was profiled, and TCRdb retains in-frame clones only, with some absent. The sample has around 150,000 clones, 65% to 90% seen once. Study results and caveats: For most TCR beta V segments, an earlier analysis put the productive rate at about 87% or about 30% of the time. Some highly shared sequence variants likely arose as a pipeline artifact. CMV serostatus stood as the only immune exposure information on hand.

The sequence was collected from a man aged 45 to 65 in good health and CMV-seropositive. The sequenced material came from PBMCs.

CDR3 residues: CASSLWGATNEKLFF. The CDR3 region has the DNA TGCGCCAGCAGCTTGTGGGGGGCAACTAATGAAAAACTGTTTTTT. The chain joins TRBV5-1 to TRBJ1-4; tentatively, D is TRBD1 (5 bases). Trimming removed 1 base from V and 0 bases from J, with 7 bases in between. Germline V lookup: CDR1 SGHRS, CDR2 YFSETQ. This CDR3 region has 15 residues.